This TCR beta chain was documented in a study of blood T cell repertoires in COVID-19. About the research overall: Samples taken during acute and convalescent COVID-19 were collected in the United States, Italy and Spain.

The protocol was immunoSEQ multiplex PCR, while the TCRdb copy is restricted to in-frame clones and leaves out a portion. The table shows 43,000 or so clones, with roughly four fifths occurring only once. Germline CDR1 and CDR2: SGHRS and YFSETQ. Trimming removed 1 base at V and 0 bases at J, with 8 bases between. The CDR3 runs 15 residues. This TCR came from a man aged 55 to 69 with active COVID-19. The chain joins TRBV5-1 to TRBJ2-1; D might be TRBD1 (5 bases). The sequencing input was peripheral blood. Here the CDR3 reads CASSLSQGSYNEQFF. CDR3 coding DNA: TGCGCCAGCAGCTTGAGTCAGGGCTCCTACAATGAGCAGTTCTTC.